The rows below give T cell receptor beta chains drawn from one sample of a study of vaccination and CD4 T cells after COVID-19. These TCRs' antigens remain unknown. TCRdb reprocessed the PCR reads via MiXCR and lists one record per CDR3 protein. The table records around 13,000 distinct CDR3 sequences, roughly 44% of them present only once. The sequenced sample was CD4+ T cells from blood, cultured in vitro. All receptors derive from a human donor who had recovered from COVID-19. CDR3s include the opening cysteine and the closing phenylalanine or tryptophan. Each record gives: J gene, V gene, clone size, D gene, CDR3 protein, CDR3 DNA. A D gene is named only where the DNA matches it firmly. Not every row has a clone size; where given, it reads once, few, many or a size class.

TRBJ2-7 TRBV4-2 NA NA CASSQGEAWGTEQYF TGTGCCAGCAGCCAAGGGGAGGCCTGGGGTACCGAGCAGTACTTC
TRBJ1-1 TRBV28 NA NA CASSLGNLNTEAFF TGTGCCAGCAGTTTAGGAAATTTGAACACTGAAGCTTTCTTT
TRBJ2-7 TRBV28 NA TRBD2 CASSLPSGTYEQYF TGTGCCAGCAGCCTTCCTAGCGGGACCTACGAGCAGTACTTC
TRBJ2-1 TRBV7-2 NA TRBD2 CASSSGLADNEQFF TGTGCCAGCAGCTCGGGACTAGCGGACAATGAGCAGTTCTTC
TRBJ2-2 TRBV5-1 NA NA CASSRDQVNTGELFF TGCGCCAGCAGCCGGGACCAGGTGAACACCGGGGAGCTGTTTTTT
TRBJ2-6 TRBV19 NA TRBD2 CASSRMLAGYSGANVLTF TGTGCCAGTAGTAGAATGCTAGCGGGCTACTCTGGGGCCAACGTCCTGACTTTC
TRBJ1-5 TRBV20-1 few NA CSARVGYSNQPQHF TGCAGTGCCCGGGTGGGGTATAGCAATCAGCCCCAGCATTTT
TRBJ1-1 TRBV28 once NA CASSLSPGRGNTEAFF TGTGCCAGCAGTTTATCCCCGGGCAGGGGGAACACTGAAGCTTTCTTT
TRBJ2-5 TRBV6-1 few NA CASRGNGGTQYF TGTGCCAGCAGGGGGAACGGTGGGACCCAGTACTTC
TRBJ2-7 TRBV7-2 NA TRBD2 CASSLGTSPHEQYF TGTGCCAGCAGCCTCGGGACTAGCCCCCACGAGCAGTACTTC
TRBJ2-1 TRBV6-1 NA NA CASRLNGRDEQFF TGTGCCAGCCGCTTAAACGGGCGGGATGAGCAGTTCTTC
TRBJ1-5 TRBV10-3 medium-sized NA CAISGTERDQPQHF TGTGCCATCAGTGGGACAGAGAGGGATCAGCCCCAGCATTTT
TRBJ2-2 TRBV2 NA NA CASSVDLNTGELFF TGTGCCAGCAGTGTGGACTTGAACACCGGGGAGCTGTTTTTT
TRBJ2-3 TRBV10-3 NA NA CAISDVPRLTSTDTQYF TGTGCCATCAGTGACGTACCGCGTTTAACTAGCACAGATACGCAGTATTTT
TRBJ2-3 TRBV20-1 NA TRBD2 CSARDLAVFTDTQYF TGCAGTGCTAGAGATCTAGCGGTCTTCACAGATACGCAGTATTTT
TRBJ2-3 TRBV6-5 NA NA CASSYSGGGDTQYF TGTGCCAGCAGTTACTCGGGGGGCGGAGATACGCAGTATTTT
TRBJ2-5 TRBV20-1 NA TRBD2 CSPPGTSGQETQYF TGCAGTCCTCCCGGGACTAGCGGCCAAGAGACCCAGTACTTC
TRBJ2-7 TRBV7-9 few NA CASSSHRGYEQYF TGTGCCAGCAGCTCACATAGGGGCTACGAGCAGTACTTC